Following are 7 T cell receptor beta chains from one sample sequenced in a study of cytomegalovirus exposure and HLA in healthy donors. Primers for the PCR totalled 60 Vbeta and 13 Jbeta. Clones were sequenced by immunoSEQ multiplex PCR, and TCRdb holds only the in-frame ones, with some missing. This repertoire comprises around 70,000 clones; its ten largest clones make up about 5%. Sequencing used PBMCs. The receptors were sampled from a man between 35 and 55 years old in good health and CMV-seronegative.

The chain couples TRBV18 to TRBJ1-2, with no clear D. The CDR3 runs 13 residues. CDR1 is KGHSH, CDR2 LQKENI, per germline. Trimming took 3 bases from V and 4 from J, leaving 9 bases between them. The CDR3 DNA is TGTGCCAGCTCACCGTCACAACCCTATGGCTACACCTTC. Residues: CASSPSQPYGYTF.

The chain combines TRBV11-3 with TRBJ2-6, with a possible D match to TRBD2 (6 bases). The CDR3 has 15 residues. The ends were cut back, 1 base at V and 2 bases at J, with 6 bases in the middle. Germline assignment: CDR1 SGHNT and CDR2 YENEEA. The CDR3 nucleotides are TGTGCCAGCAGCTTAGCGGGGGCTGGGGCCAACGTCCTGACTTTC. Its translation is CASSLAGAGANVLTF.

The V and J genes are TRBV4-3 and TRBJ1-2, with D tentatively TRBD1 (5 bases). CDR3 length equals 17 residues. V gave up 3 bases and J gave up 4 bases, with 21 bases separating them. From germline, CDR1 is LGHNA and CDR2 YSLEER. The CDR3 sequence: CASSQERSAGFGYGYTF. In nucleotides, the CDR3 is TGCGCCAGCAGCCAGGAGAGATCGGCAGGGTTTGGCTATGGCTACACCTTC.

The chain carries TRBV7-2 and TRBJ1-3; D is unclear. This CDR3 spans 16 amino acids. Germline CDR1 SGHTA, CDR2 FQGNSA. The V gene lost 1 base and the J gene lost 2 bases, with 12 bases spanning the gap. The CDR3 nucleotides are TGTGCCAGCAGCTTAGTGGCGGCAACAACTGGAAACACCATATATTTT. It translates to CASSLVAATTGNTIYF.

The chain couples TRBV13 to TRBJ1-1, with D hard to call. CDR3 length: 11 amino acids. Between the trimmed V and J ends, which lost 10 bases and 1 base, there was a span of 7 bases. CDR1 is PRHDT and CDR2 is FYEKMQ in the germline V gene (reference sequence). The CDR3 nucleotides read TGTGCCACCAGACAGAACACTGAAGCTTTCTTT. It codes for CATRQNTEAFF.

The chain recombines TRBV9 with TRBJ2-2, with 9 bases aligning to TRBD1. After removal of 0 bases from V and 4 bases from J, the junction contained 7 bases not matched to a gene. Looked up from germline, CDR1 is SGDLS and CDR2 is YYNGEE. The CDR3 has 17 residues. CDR3 protein: CASSVAPGQGRTGELFF. The CDR3, as DNA: TGTGCCAGCAGCGTAGCCCCGGGACAGGGACGCACCGGGGAGCTGTTTTTT.

The gene calls are TRBV5-4 and TRBJ1-2; no reliable D call. This CDR3 spans 14 amino acids. V was clipped by 4 bases and J by 0 bases, with 10 bases between them. Germline CDR1 reads SGHNT; CDR2 reads YYREEE (reference sequence). The DNA for the CDR3 is TGTGCCAGCAGCCTCTCGGGGACTAACTATGGCTACACCTTC. Protein sequence: CASSLSGTNYGYTF.